This T cell receptor (beta chain) was captured by sequencing in a study of Tregs in tolerant kidney transplant recipients. Thawed PBMCs were FACS-sorted into unstimulated CD4+CD25+CD127- regulatory T cells, CD4+CD25- non-regulatory cells, CD4 and CD8 cells. Data came from immunoSEQ multiplex PCR; TCRdb stores just in-frame clones and leaves some out. The table has about 240,000 clones, approximately 83% seen once. Germline-derived CDR1 and CDR2 are SQVTM and ANQGSEA. The J segment lost 7 bases and the V segment lost 7 bases, leaving 7 bases of the junction unmatched. The CDR3 consists of 13 residues.

The rearrangement joins TRBV29-1 to TRBJ2-5, with 12 bases fitting TRBD2. This receptor was taken from a human donor in good health. Sequenced: CD4+ T cells from blood. This chain's CDR3 is CSGETSGSGTQYF. The DNA of the CDR3 is TGCAGCGGGGAGACTAGCGGGAGCGGGACCCAGTACTTC.